A selection of T cell receptor beta chains follows, all from one sample in a study of T cell repertoires in cytomegalovirus infection. Via MiXCR, TCRdb re-called the reads, giving one row per CDR3 protein. The sample comprises under 200,000 distinct CDR3 sequences, 8% to 10% of which are singletons, and about 4.6% rests with the top ten. The sample consisted of PBMCs. These receptor sequences come from a human donor in good health (CMV status not recorded). Some clones in this sample may be carry-over from other donors' samples. The CDR3 runs from the conserved cysteine through the conserved F or W. D genes are given only for firm matches. A row's size may be missing; if present it is once, few, many or a size class.

>-|TRBJ1-4|TRBV19|-
TGTGCCAGTAGTATTGTGGATAAACTGTTTTTT
CASSIVDKLFF
>TRBD1|TRBJ1-5|TRBV7-2|many
TGTGCCAGCAGCTTAGTTGGGACAGGGAATCTCAATCAGCCCCAGCATTTT
CASSLVGTGNLNQPQHF
>-|TRBJ2-7|TRBV6-1|many
TGTGCCAGCAGTTCAACAGGAGGGTATTCCTACGAGCAGTACTTC
CASSSTGGYSYEQYF
>-|TRBJ2-3|TRBV20-1|-
TGCAGTGCTAGCGGGATGGGCGGAACAGATACGCAGTATTTT
CSASGMGGTDTQYF
>TRBD1|TRBJ1-1|TRBV30|-
TGTGCCTGGAGACGGACAGGGGAGAACACTGAAGCTTTCTTT
CAWRRTGENTEAFF
>-|TRBJ1-2|TRBV7-9|few
TGTGCCAGCAGCTTTGGGAAGTCCGGAATTAACTATGGCTACACCTTC
CASSFGKSGINYGYTF
>-|TRBJ1-5|TRBV7-2|many
TGTGCCAGCAGCCCCCGGACCGGGGAAGGGCCCCAGCATTTT
CASSPRTGEGPQHF
>-|TRBJ1-3|TRBV12-3/TRBV12-4|-
TGTGCCAGCAGTCTAAGGACAGTCGGAAACACCATATATTTT
CASSLRTVGNTIYF
>-|TRBJ2-7|TRBV7-2|many
TGTGCCAGCAGCTGGGCCTACGAGCAGTACTTC
CASSWAYEQYF
>-|TRBJ2-1|TRBV7-8|many
TGTGCCAGCAGACCGAGGGGGCGGGGGCATGAGCAGTTCTTC
CASRPRGRGHEQFF
>TRBD2|TRBJ2-1|TRBV28|-
TGTGCCAGCAGTTGGACTAGCGGGAGTAAGGGGCAGTTCTTC
CASSWTSGSKGQFF
>-|TRBJ2-5|TRBV7-8|many
TGTGCCAGCAGCTTAGTACGGTTAGAGACCCAGTACTTC
CASSLVRLETQYF
>-|TRBJ1-1|TRBV7-2|-
TGTGCCAGCAGCTTTAAGCCGAACACTGAAGCTTTCTTT
CASSFKPNTEAFF
>-|TRBJ1-5|TRBV28|-
TGTGCCAGCAGGCTCATTAATCAGCCCCAGCATTTT
CASRLINQPQHF
>-|TRBJ2-1|TRBV29-1|-
TGCAGCGTTGACAACGCAAGAGTTTTCTCCTACAATGAGCAGTTCTTC
CSVDNARVFSYNEQFF
>-|TRBJ1-1|TRBV20-1|few
TGCAGTGCTAGAGTTCGGGGTGAAGCTTTCTTT
CSARVRGEAFF
>-|TRBJ2-3|TRBV7-2|-
TGTGCCAGCAGCTTGCCCGATAGCACAGATACGCAGTATTTT
CASSLPDSTDTQYF
>-|TRBJ1-1|TRBV19|-
TGTGCCAGTAGTATGGTGGGGAGAAACACTGAAGCTTTCTTT
CASSMVGRNTEAFF
>TRBD2|TRBJ2-3|TRBV2|-
TGTGCCACCCCGGTGTCTAGCGGGGGTCTTAGCACAGATACGCAGTATTTT
CATPVSSGGLSTDTQYF
>TRBD1|TRBJ1-6|TRBV7-2|-
TGTGCCAGCTCGCGACAGGGAGGCCGGAATTCACCCCTCCACTTT
CASSRQGGRNSPLHF
>-|TRBJ1-3|TRBV18|-
TGTGCCAGCTCACTGGGGGACACTGCCTCTGGAAACACCATATATTTT
CASSLGDTASGNTIYF
>-|TRBJ1-1|TRBV7-2|many
TGTGCCAGCCTCAGGAACGGGGGGTTTGTGGATGAAGCTTTCTTT
CASLRNGGFVDEAFF
>-|TRBJ1-2|TRBV6-2/TRBV6-3|many
TGTGCCAGCAGTTACAACAGCTATGGCTACACCTTC
CASSYNSYGYTF